The clone carrying this T cell receptor beta chain was detected only a few times. The data originate from a study of Tregs in tolerant kidney transplant recipients. The V gene end was trimmed by 4 bases and the J gene end by 5 bases; junction bases not matched to a gene: 0. The CDR3 is made up of 12 amino acids. Germline loops: CDR1 SNHLY, CDR2 FYNNEI. Some clones are missing from TCRdb's copy, which holds only in-frame ones; the method was immunoSEQ multiplex PCR. The data hold around 98,000 clones, with more than 85% observed a single time. The receptor was derived from a human donor who received a combined kidney and bone marrow transplant. The rearrangement links TRBV2 to TRBJ1-2; 8 bases are shared with TRBD1. The source material was CD4+ T cells from blood, sampled before the transplant. CDR3 coding DNA: TGTGCCAGCAGTGGGACAGGGTATGGCTACACCTTC. This gives the protein CASSGTGYGYTF.